These 22 T cell receptor beta chains were sequenced from one sample in a study of OX40 agonist ivuxolimab in advanced cancers. Receptor amplification or capture employed the immunoSEQ multiplex PCR assay. TCRdb re-hosts the immuneACCESS table, in-frame sequences only. Its copies lack some clones; in the studies checked, an unresolved V gene accounts for under half of them, and the cause for the rest is not known. In this sample the table shows fewer than 15,000 clones, about 81% of which occur a single time. The ten biggest clones cover 25% to 35% of the sample. This specimen consisted of CD4+ or CD8+ T cells sorted from blood, obtained in a trial of the OX40 agonist ivuxolimab. Receptors originate from an adult with an advanced solid tumor such as melanoma, head and neck, liver or kidney cancer.

This chain joins TRBV10-1 and TRBJ2-7; TRBD2 might be the D (5 bases). V lost 2 bases, J lost 6 bases, and 11 bases lay in between. The CDR3 sequence is 13 residues long. Per the germline V gene, CDR1 is WNHNN and CDR2 is SYGVQD (reference sequence). The CDR3 loop is CASSEEGSPEQYF. As DNA, the CDR3 is TGCGCCAGCAGTGAGGAGGGAAGCCCCGAGCAGTACTTC.

V is TRBV11-1 and J is TRBJ2-7; perhaps TRBD2 as D (6 bases). The length of the CDR3 is 15 residues. V dropped 4 bases and J dropped 7 bases, with 20 bases sitting between them. The germline V gene has CDR1 SGHAT and CDR2 FQDESV (reference sequence). This chain's CDR3 is CASSSVGGLREEQYF. The CDR3 DNA is TGTGCCAGCAGCTCAGTCGGCGGACTACGAGAAGAGCAGTACTTC.

This chain uses TRBV27 with TRBJ1-5; D is unresolved. Trimming took off 5 bases at V and 9 bases at J, with 17 bases between the two ends. Looked up from germline, CDR1 is MNHEY and CDR2 is SMNVEV (reference sequence). The CDR3 contains 14 residues. In DNA, the CDR3 is TGTGCCAGCAGTCCAGCTCCGGTTTTGGGGCCCCAGCATTTT. Its protein is CASSPAPVLGPQHF.

This clone was detected a few times. This chain uses TRBV10-1 with TRBJ2-1; D remains unclear. Germline V gene data show CDR1 as WNHNN and CDR2 as SYGVQD (reference sequence). This CDR3 is 14 amino acids long. V was clipped by 0 bases and J by 7 bases, with 10 bases between them. CDR3 residues: CASSESGFVNEQFF. CDR3 in DNA: TGCGCCAGCAGTGAGTCTGGATTCGTAAATGAGCAGTTCTTC.

The chain couples TRBV4-1 to TRBJ2-7; 11 bases align to TRBD2. The V gene's germline CDR1 is MGHRA and CDR2 YSYEKL. This CDR3 contains 16 residues. Germline trimming cut 0 bases from V and 2 bases from J; bases unmatched to any gene: 3. This CDR3 reads CASSQEASGRTYEQYF. CDR3 nucleotide sequence: TGCGCCAGCAGCCAAGAAGCTAGCGGGAGGACCTACGAGCAGTACTTC.

The genes are TRBV19 and TRBJ2-1, with 11 bases that match TRBD2. Germline trimming cut 3 bases from V and 7 bases from J; bases unmatched to any gene: 8. Germline CDR1 and CDR2: LNHDA and SQIVND (reference sequence). The CDR3 extends over 16 amino acids. CDR3 sequence: CASSINSGGAKNEQFF. The CDR3 DNA follows: TGTGCCAGTAGTATCAATAGCGGGGGGGCTAAAAATGAGCAGTTCTTC.

Here the CDR3 reads CASSSDASSYNEQFF. The CDR3 DNA is TGTGCCAGCAGCTCCGACGCGAGCTCCTACAATGAGCAGTTCTTC. The chain employs TRBV2 and TRBJ2-1; D remains unclear. CDR1 and CDR2 from the germline V gene are SNHLY and FYNNEI. This CDR3 contains 15 residues. V gave up 6 bases and J gave up 0 bases, with 12 bases separating them.

This clone was detected only once. This chain joins TRBV13 and TRBJ2-7; 10 bases align to TRBD1. Unmatched junction bases numbered 2, after V lost 6 bases and J lost 6 bases. The germline CDR1 and CDR2 sequences are PRHDT and FYEKMQ (reference sequence). This CDR3 spans 12 amino acids. CDR3 sequence: CASRGTGAEQYF. The DNA of the CDR3 is TGTGCCAGCAGGGGGACAGGGGCCGAGCAGTACTTC.

This clone has a single count. The chain links TRBV7-9 to TRBJ2-5, with D possibly being TRBD1 or TRBD2 (6 bases each). CDR3 size: 15 residues. Germline lookup yields CDR1 SEHNR and CDR2 FQNEAQ (reference sequence). The V and J ends lost 8 bases and 1 base respectively, with 17 bases between them. The CDR3, as DNA: TGTGCCAGCGCGGAGGGGGGTTTGGCCCAAGAGACCCAGTACTTC. It encodes CASAEGGLAQETQYF.

This chain uses TRBV6-5 with TRBJ2-3, with 10 bases matching TRBD2. V lost 0 bases, J lost 6 bases, and 6 bases stayed unmatched. This CDR3 contains 16 residues. Germline V gene lookup returns CDR1 MNHEY and CDR2 SVGAGI. The CDR3 DNA follows: TGTGCCAGCAGTTACTCGCCTAGCGGGGGCGGGGATACGCAGTATTTT. Translation gives CASSYSPSGGGDTQYF.

The chain carries TRBV12-5 and TRBJ2-1; D remains ambiguous. Germline V gene data show CDR1 as LGHNT and CDR2 as FRNRAP. The CDR3 is made up of 15 amino acids. The V end lost 1 base, the J end lost 5 bases, and 12 bases lay between the germline ends. DNA for the CDR3: TGTGCTAGTGGTTTGGGACGGTATCTTAACAATGAGCAGTTCTTC. Translation: CASGLGRYLNNEQFF.

The chain recombines TRBV5-4 with TRBJ2-2, with 11 bases lining up with TRBD2. The V gene end was trimmed by 2 bases and the J gene end by 1 base; junction bases not matched to a gene: 7. The germline V gene has CDR1 SGHNT and CDR2 YYREEE (reference sequence). This CDR3 is built from 18 residues. The CDR3 loop reads CASSFRSGRAGNTGELFF. CDR3 sequence (DNA): TGTGCCAGCAGCTTCCGTAGCGGGAGGGCCGGGAACACCGGGGAGCTGTTTTTT.

This chain links TRBV7-9 with TRBJ2-2, with D uncertain. Trimming cost V 2 bases and J 2 bases, with 12 bases left between them. The CDR3 extends over 16 amino acids. Germline V gives CDR1 SEHNR, CDR2 FQNEAQ (reference sequence). This chain's CDR3 is CASSLTAASNTGELFF. The CDR3, as DNA: TGTGCCAGCAGCTTAACGGCAGCCAGTAACACCGGGGAGCTGTTTTTT.

The CDR3 DNA reads as TGCGCCAGCAGCCAAGGATGGGGAGATGAGCAGTTCTTC. Translated, it gives CASSQGWGDEQFF. The J gene is TRBJ2-1, the V gene TRBV4-1; a weak D match, TRBD2 (5 bases). This CDR3 region has 13 residues. V lost 1 base and J 8 bases, leaving 9 bases between the germline ends. Germline V gene data show CDR1 as MGHRA and CDR2 as YSYEKL.

This clone appeared a few times. V is TRBV10-3 and J is TRBJ2-2, with D unresolved. The CDR3 runs to 13 residues. Germline V gene lookup returns CDR1 ENHRY and CDR2 SYGVKD. Trimming cost V 3 bases and J 1 base, with 3 bases left between them. CDR3 sequence: CAISDGNTGELFF. The CDR3 DNA reads as TGTGCCATCAGTGACGGGAACACCGGGGAGCTGTTTTTT.

V gene TRBV27 combines with J gene TRBJ2-1; tentatively, D is TRBD1 (5 bases). V lost 3 bases and J 6 bases, leaving 9 bases between the germline ends. The CDR3 has 13 amino acids. Germline CDR1 reads MNHEY; CDR2 reads SMNVEV (reference sequence). Here the CDR3 reads CASSLWGPNEQFF. CDR3 DNA sequence: TGTGCCAGCAGTTTGTGGGGCCCCAATGAGCAGTTCTTC.

This clone was counted once. V gene TRBV5-6 combines with J gene TRBJ2-3; tentative D call: TRBD1 (6 bases). Germline V gene lookup returns CDR1 SGHDT and CDR2 YYEEEE. There are 14 residues in the CDR3. V lost 0 bases, J lost 3 bases, and 8 bases lay in between. The DNA of the CDR3 is TGTGCCAGCAGCTTGGGGGGGCTAACAGATACGCAGTATTTT. Amino acids: CASSLGGLTDTQYF.

The V call is TRBV6-6, the J call TRBJ1-1; D remains unclear. The CDR3 has 13 residues. Germline values: CDR1 MNHNY, CDR2 SVGAGI (reference sequence). V lost 4 bases to trimming and J lost 3 bases, with 9 bases between them. DNA for the CDR3: TGTGCCAGCAGTTTTAGGACCCACACTGAAGCTTTCTTT. Its translation: CASSFRTHTEAFF.

The chain employs TRBV7-9 and TRBJ2-1, with 7 bases fitting TRBD2. Germline lookup yields CDR1 SEHNR and CDR2 FQNEAQ (reference sequence). J gave up 1 base and V 4 bases, and 13 bases lay outside the gene matches. The CDR3 has 18 residues. The DNA for the CDR3 is TGTGCCAGCAGCTCGAGGGACTACGTAATCTCATCCTACAATGAGCAGTTCTTC. The encoded protein is CASSSRDYVISSYNEQFF.

The J gene is TRBJ2-1, the V gene TRBV9, with a possible D match to TRBD2 (7 bases). V lost 4 bases, J lost 9 bases, and 17 bases lay in between. CDR3 length: 14 residues. From germline, CDR1 is SGDLS and CDR2 YYNGEE. CDR3 amino acids: CASSLASGGGEQFF. CDR3 in DNA: TGTGCCAGCAGCTTGGCTAGCGGAGGGGGTGAGCAGTTCTTC.

The V call is TRBV7-9, the J call TRBJ1-2; weak D call: TRBD1 (6 bases). The CDR3 covers 16 residues. Deletions cut 1 base from V and 6 bases from J, with 18 bases between. Germline values: CDR1 SEHNR, CDR2 FQNEAQ (reference sequence). CDR3 sequence (DNA): TGTGCCAGCAGCTTAGACACAGGGACGGACCCCAATGGCTACACCTTC. Protein: CASSLDTGTDPNGYTF. Combining the CDR3 with reference TRBV7-9 and TRBJ1-2 gives the whole variable domain DTGVSQNPRHKITKRGQNVTFRCDPISEHNRLYWYRQTLGQGPEFLTYFQNEAQLEKSRLLSDRFSAERPKGSFSTLEIQRTEQGDSAMYLCASSLDTGTDPNGYTFGSGTRLTVV.

A note on this clone: An end of the junction does not agree with germline; a read error may underlie this. This chain joins TRBV5-1 and TRBJ2-7; tentative D call: TRBD2 (6 bases). This CDR3 comprises 14 residues. CDR1 and CDR2 (germline): SGHRS, YFSETQ. The CDR3 is CASKTHRGAYEQHF. Here the CDR3 DNA reads TGCGCCAGCAAAACGCACCGCGGGGCCTACGAGCAGCACTTC.